This T cell receptor beta chain was observed in a study of blood T cell repertoires in COVID-19. Study information: Acute-phase and convalescent COVID-19 samples originated in the United States, Italy and Spain. The cDNA or gDNA used as material had been derived from T cells, B-cell-depleted T cells, or PBMCs.

With 5 bases clipped from V and 5 bases from J, the junction kept 6 bases outside the gene matches. Per germline, CDR1 SGHTA and CDR2 FQGNSA. CDR3 length: 14 amino acids. Study processing details: Nucleated cell counts were estimated from reference gene primer amplification. The table came from immunoSEQ multiplex PCR; TCRdb's copy has only in-frame clones and leaves some out. V and J calls and clone size are as listed in that table; D and trimming were resolved from the DNA. The table shows roughly 49,000 clones, with roughly 91% occurring only once. The gene calls are TRBV7-2 and TRBJ1-5; TRBD1 matches at 7 bases. The receptor was derived from a man aged 45-65 years with active COVID-19. Sequenced material: peripheral blood. The CDR3 protein is CASSLTGWDQPQHF. DNA of the CDR3: TGTGCCAGCAGCCTGACAGGGTGGGATCAGCCCCAGCATTTT.